This T cell receptor (beta chain) was recorded in a study of CD8 T cells in Susac syndrome (dated by TCRdb to between 2019 and 2020). The study in broad terms: The study used repertoire sequencing to test whether antigen drove CD8+ T cell activation and differentiation in Susac syndrome. CD8+ T cell repertoire clonality was compared between around eleven healthy donors, some 14 Susac syndrome patients and around 16 multiple sclerosis patients.

RNA was extracted with the RNeasy kit and roughly 0.45 to 1 ug was reverse transcribed using random hexamers. The immunoSEQ multiplex PCR assay, covering 54 Vbeta and 13 Jbeta segments, was used to amplify TCR beta CDR3 regions. PCR amplification bias was corrected by using a synthetic template baseline for primer optimization and computational correction. As for the authors' bioinformatics: Reads were annotated to V, D and J genes per IMGT and analyzed with immunoSEQ Analyzer, keeping only productive sequences. To calculate clonality, Shannon entropy was normalized by log2 of the number of productive unique sequences and then subtracted from one. For each patient and control, public and private clones were evaluated among the 100 most prevalent clones. A clone was defined as Susac-specific if it was absent from the healthy and MS cohorts, from 1052 published viral clones and from other ImmuneACCESS disease sequences. TCRdb reprocessing: public reads trimmed at Q25 with fastp, clones called with MiXCR, in-frame beta chains kept. Each entry merges the rows of one CDR3 protein and shows their most common DNA and genes. The V and J calls follow TCRdb's processing rather than the paper's. Recorded for this sample are around 200,000 distinct CDR3 sequences; about 93% of them occurred a single time. Jointly, the top ten make up over 0.1% of the sample.

Points the paper makes about the study in general: The study acknowledged that relatively few individuals were included in the TCR sequencing and HLA analysis.

Peripheral blood CD8+ and CD4+ T cells from healthy donors, Susac syndrome patients and multiple sclerosis patients were profiled using high-throughput TCR beta sequencing. Multiple sclerosis controls were treatment-naive patients with stable or active relapsing-remitting disease fulfilling revised McDonald criteria. CD8+ TEMRA cells were enriched by FACS, while bulk CD8+ and CD4+ T cells were purified by magnetic negative isolation. Blood was drawn into EDTA tubes, processed within 24 hours, and PBMCs were isolated by density gradient centrifugation. PBMCs intended for TCR sequencing were frozen in liquid nitrogen and were later thawed in a 37 degrees C water bath. The sorted or isolated CD4+, CD8+ and CD8+ TEMRA cells reached a purity of at least 90%. As regards this clonotype: Its recognized antigen is unknown. Base quality data are lacking; no much larger clone is found one base away.

From cysteine to phenylalanine, the CDR3 is 16 amino acids long. Only the CDR3 region is kept as DNA, spanning 48 bases read in frame from base 1. Between the V and J ends, shortened by 2 bases and 0 bases respectively, the junction contains 13 bases. CDR1 and CDR2 are read off the germline V gene as MDHEN and SYDVKM. The sequencing sample was made of CD8+ T cells from PBMCs. This TCR was recovered from a human donor with multiple sclerosis. The V and J genes are TRBV28 and TRBJ1-1; a tentative D call is TRBD1 (5 bases match). The bases read TGTGCCAGCAGTTTAGATCGGCAGGGCCTGAACACTGAAGCTTTCTTT. This encodes CASSLDRQGLNTEAFF.